The 28 T cell receptor beta chains in this list originate from one sample, sequenced in a study of T cells in Graves' hyperthyroidism and ophthalmopathy. RNA transcripts gave rise to amplified TCR beta CDR3 regions. The study used the HTBI primer set for a first-round RT-PCR of the TCR CDR3. TCRdb independently ran MiXCR on the multiplex PCR reads; one entry per CDR3 protein. Of some 600,000 distinct CDR3 sequences listed, about 15% were seen once; the top ten hold 5% to 7%. Sequenced material: blood. The source is a woman in her twenties or thirties with Graves' hyperthyroidism that later progressed to Graves' ophthalmopathy.

This clonotype appeared many times. This chain joins TRBV11-3 and TRBJ2-5, with 10 bases that match TRBD1. The germline V gene has CDR1 SGHNT and CDR2 YENEEA. The trim removed 4 bases at V and 1 base at J, leaving 9 bases unmatched. The CDR3 covers 17 residues. The CDR3, as DNA: TGTGCCAGCAGCTCTGGACAGGGGGTTACTCTCCAAGAGACCCAGTACTTC. Protein product: CASSSGQGVTLQETQYF.

This clonotype showed up many times. The rearrangement joins TRBV12-3 or TRBV12-4 to TRBJ1-1; D uncertain. The V gene lost 7 bases and the J gene lost 2 bases, with 11 bases spanning the gap. The CDR3 spans 13 residues. In DNA form, the CDR3 reads TGTGCCAGCAACCCGGGTCCCAACACTGAAGCTTTCTTT. Its protein is CASNPGPNTEAFF.

This clonotype has a handful of counts. J is TRBJ1-1 and V is TRBV4-3; D gene ambiguous. The germline V and J ends were trimmed by 1 base and 4 bases, with 7 bases remaining between them. CDR3 size: 13 residues. Germline V gene lookup returns CDR1 LGHNA and CDR2 YSLEER. The CDR3 DNA reads as TGCGCCAGCAGCCAAGTTGGCGGCACTGAAGCTTTCTTT. This codes for CASSQVGGTEAFF.

J is TRBJ1-5 and V is TRBV20-1; possible D gene TRBD1, 5 bases. Trimming cost V 5 bases and J 0 bases, with 14 bases left between them. CDR3 length: 15 amino acids. The germline gives CDR1 DFQATT, CDR2 SNEGSKA (reference sequence). The CDR3: CSAPRDPNSNQPQHF. CDR3 bases: TGCAGTGCTCCCCGGGACCCAAATAGCAATCAGCCCCAGCATTTT.

This clonotype was seen ten or more times. J is TRBJ1-1 and V is TRBV6-2 or TRBV6-3; TRBD1 might be the D (6 bases). V was pared by 0 bases and J by 0 bases, with 20 bases between. The CDR3 contains 19 residues. Germline V gene data show CDR1 as MNHEY and CDR2 as SVGEGT. CDR3 loop: CASSYSGHRVGMLNTEAFF. The CDR3 nucleotides read TGTGCCAGCAGTTACTCCGGGCACAGGGTAGGGATGTTGAACACTGAAGCTTTCTTT.

This clonotype occurred many times. A read error may produce the germline difference seen at one junction end. The V gene is TRBV12-3 or TRBV12-4, the J gene TRBJ2-7, with TRBD2 identical over 7 bases. This CDR3 has 14 residues. The CDR3 here is CASNLAGLSYEQYF. The CDR3 DNA is TGTGCCAGCAATTTAGCGGGTCTCTCCTACGAGCAGTACTTC.

The table lists this clonotype with many counts. This chain joins TRBV6-1 and TRBJ1-1; D is perhaps TRBD1 (5 bases). Germline V gene sequence: CDR1 MNHNS, CDR2 SASEGT. The ends were cut back, 5 bases at V and 2 bases at J, with 12 bases in the middle. This CDR3 spans 14 amino acids. The CDR3 DNA sequence: TGTGCCAGCAGTTTCCCCGACAGTAACACTGAAGCTTTCTTT. Translation: CASSFPDSNTEAFF.

The J gene is TRBJ2-7, the V gene TRBV5-1, with D perhaps given as TRBD1 or TRBD2 (6 bases each). Germline V gives CDR1 SGHRS, CDR2 YFSETQ. The CDR3 consists of 17 residues. V dropped 0 bases and J dropped 2 bases, with 18 bases sitting between them. CDR3 coding DNA: TGCGCCAGCAGCTTGGGTATCGGCGACAGGAGGGCCTACGAGCAGTACTTC. Its translation is CASSLGIGDRRAYEQYF.

This clonotype was recorded at least ten times. The chain links TRBV6-1 to TRBJ1-2, with D possibly TRBD1 on 6 matching bases. Germline loops: CDR1 MNHNS, CDR2 SASEGT. Trimming took 9 bases from V and 6 from J, leaving 14 bases between them. This CDR3 comprises 12 residues. The CDR3 sequence: CASGDRLNGYTF. The CDR3 nucleotides read TGTGCCAGTGGAGACAGGCTTAATGGCTACACCTTC.

The table lists this clonotype with many counts. This chain joins TRBV7-9 and TRBJ2-5; 9 positions match TRBD1. The CDR3 runs 16 residues. J gave up 4 bases and V 1 base, and 7 bases lay outside the gene matches. Germline V CDR1 and CDR2: SEHNR, FQNEAQ (reference sequence). The CDR3 coding sequence is TGTGCCAGCAGCTTAGTCGGGACAGGGTTGGGAGAGACCCAGTACTTC. Amino acids: CASSLVGTGLGETQYF.

This clonotype was seen a handful of times. The chain is built from TRBV19 and TRBJ1-1; D call uncertain. CDR1 LNHDA and CDR2 SQIVND come from the germline V gene (reference sequence). This CDR3 has 14 amino acids. V was trimmed by 1 base and J by 3 bases, leaving 9 bases between them. The CDR3 is CASSIVGIDTEAFF. The CDR3 DNA reads TGTGCCAGTAGTATAGTAGGGATCGACACTGAAGCTTTCTTT.

This rearrangement joins TRBV12-3 or TRBV12-4 to TRBJ1-5, with 7 bases identical to TRBD1. The CDR3 runs to 14 residues. J gave up 7 bases and V 5 bases, and 8 bases lay outside the gene matches. The CDR3 bases are TGTGCCAGCAGTACACAGGGGACTAGGCAGCCCCAGCATTTT. The encoded protein is CASSTQGTRQPQHF.

This clonotype was seen a handful of times. The CDR3 sequence is CASSGDRYTGELFF. The CDR3 nucleotides read TGTGCCAGCAGTGGCGACAGATACACCGGGGAGCTGTTTTTT. The V gene is TRBV2, the J gene TRBJ2-2; D is perhaps TRBD1 (5 bases). CDR3 length: 14 amino acids. CDR1 is SNHLY and CDR2 is FYNNEI in the germline V gene. V was trimmed by 4 bases and J by 3 bases, leaving 9 bases between them.

Ten or more counts support this clonotype. DNA for the CDR3: TGCGCCAGCAGCTCCCCGGAGAGGGACAGAAGTAACTATGGCTACACCTTC. Its translation: CASSSPERDRSNYGYTF. The rearrangement joins TRBV4-1 to TRBJ1-2; 7 positions agree with TRBD1. The CDR3 length is 17 residues. CDR1 and CDR2 (germline): MGHRA, YSYEKL. Losses at the gene ends were 5 bases for V and 1 base for J; bases not matched to a gene: 13.

The V and J genes are TRBV2 and TRBJ2-1, with 14 bases matching TRBD2. The CDR3 is made up of 17 amino acids. Germline lookup yields CDR1 SNHLY and CDR2 FYNNEI. V lost 5 bases and J lost 2; bases outside the gene matches: 5. The CDR3 here is CASSIGTSGSTYNEQFF. In DNA, the CDR3 is TGTGCCAGCAGTATCGGGACTAGCGGGAGCACCTACAATGAGCAGTTCTTC.

In this sample, this clonotype turned up many times. CDR3 amino acids: CASSEGRVGRNTEAFF. CDR3 nucleotides: TGTGCCAGCAGTGAAGGCCGGGTTGGACGGAACACTGAAGCTTTCTTT. This rearrangement joins TRBV2 to TRBJ1-1; D is unresolved. V gave up 1 base and J gave up 1 base, with 13 bases separating them. The CDR3 is 16 residues long. Germline V gene lookup returns CDR1 SNHLY and CDR2 FYNNEI.

This clonotype was counted many times. The CDR3 protein is CASSPGGNPYNEQFF. CDR3 nucleotide sequence: TGTGCCAGCAGCCCAGGCGGGAATCCCTACAATGAGCAGTTCTTC. The chain employs TRBV7-3 and TRBJ2-1, with D possibly TRBD2 on 6 matching bases. V gave up 5 bases and J gave up 2 bases, with 13 bases separating them. Germline CDR1 SGHTA, CDR2 FQGTGA. The CDR3 totals 15 residues.

This clonotype appeared many times. V usage is TRBV19 and J usage is TRBJ2-7; 13 nucleotides match TRBD2. Germline CDR1 reads LNHDA; CDR2 reads SQIVND (reference sequence). The CDR3 spans 17 residues. After removal of 3 bases from V and 4 bases from J, the junction contained 9 bases not matched to a gene. The CDR3 region has the DNA TGTGCCAGTAGTATCCAAGGACTAGCGGGAGACAGGTACGAGCAGTACTTC. Protein sequence: CASSIQGLAGDRYEQYF.

This clonotype came up many times. The chain carries TRBV7-9 and TRBJ2-7; 7 positions match TRBD1. Germline V CDR1 and CDR2: SEHNR, FQNEAQ (reference sequence). With 8 bases clipped from V and 3 bases from J, the junction kept 16 bases outside the gene matches. The CDR3 is made up of 16 amino acids. CDR3 DNA: TGTGCCAGCGCCCCCCCCCTACAGGGGTTAAGCTACGAGCAGTACTTC. This codes for CASAPPLQGLSYEQYF.

The rearrangement joins TRBV5-4 to TRBJ1-4, with D possibly TRBD1 on 5 matching bases. The germline V gene has CDR1 SGHNT and CDR2 YYREEE (reference sequence). The CDR3 extends over 14 amino acids. Trimming removed 5 bases at V and 9 bases at J, with 17 bases between. The CDR3 DNA sequence: TGTGCCAGCAGGCGGGGACCCGGGGATCAAAAACTGTTTTTT. The encoded protein is CASRRGPGDQKLFF.

This clonotype was seen ten or more times. The junction does not match germline at one end; this may be a read error. The J gene is TRBJ2-7, the V gene TRBV7-7; 7 nucleotides line up with TRBD1. The CDR3 runs to 13 residues. The germline gives CDR1 SSHAT, CDR2 FNYEAQ (reference sequence). CDR3 sequence reads: CASSSARQGQQYF. The CDR3 bases are TGTGCTAGCAGCTCCGCCCGACAGGGACAGCAGTACTTC.

Details on this clonotype: A much larger clonotype is one base distant, so this may be a read error. The chain couples TRBV7-9 to TRBJ2-1; no definite D call. Germline V gene sequence: CDR1 SEHNR, CDR2 FQNEAQ (reference sequence). The CDR3 runs to 15 residues. The CDR3 loop is CANSPWTEDRDEQFF. The CDR3 DNA reads TGTGCCAACAGCCCTTGGACCGAGGATCGGGATGAGCAGTTCTTC.

The table lists this clonotype with many counts. The V gene is TRBV28, the J gene TRBJ1-2; D gene unclear. Trimming removed 5 bases from V and 1 base from J, with 17 bases in between. The V gene's germline CDR1 is MDHEN and CDR2 SYDVKM. The CDR3 loop spans 16 amino acids. The CDR3 DNA reads as TGTGCCAGCAGTCTTCGAGAGGACGGGATTAACTATGGCTACACCTTC. Its translation is CASSLREDGINYGYTF.

This clonotype was observed many times. CDR3 in amino acids: CSAPTLRDGEDTQYF. CDR3 sequence (DNA): TGCAGTGCTCCTACTTTACGGGACGGTGAAGATACGCAGTATTTT. The chain is built from TRBV20-1 and TRBJ2-3, with D perhaps matching TRBD1 or TRBD2 (5 bases each). The CDR3 has 15 amino acids. The V and J ends lost 5 bases and 5 bases respectively, with 20 bases between them. Germline V lookup: CDR1 DFQATT, CDR2 SNEGSKA (reference sequence).

This clonotype was detected many times. This chain uses TRBV5-1 with TRBJ2-7, with 8 bases that match TRBD2. Unmatched junction bases numbered 3, after V lost 2 bases and J lost 5 bases. Germline CDR1 is SGHRS and CDR2 is YFSETQ. This CDR3 contains 13 residues. Here the CDR3 reads CASSLAGVHEQYF. The CDR3 bases are TGCGCCAGCAGCTTAGCGGGAGTCCACGAGCAGTACTTC.

This clonotype was seen many times. The chain employs TRBV15 and TRBJ2-2; D unresolved. The V and J ends lost 0 bases and 5 bases respectively, with 10 bases between them. This CDR3 contains 15 residues. The V gene's germline CDR1 is LNHNV and CDR2 YYDKDF (reference sequence). CDR3 coding DNA: TGTGCCACCAGCAGAGATAGAATAGGTACCGGGGAGCTGTTTTTT. Its protein product is CATSRDRIGTGELFF.

The CDR3 reads CASRSVGGFKSEQYF. The CDR3 DNA reads TGTGCCAGTAGGTCCGTGGGGGGGTTCAAAAGCGAGCAGTACTTC. The chain uses TRBV19 and TRBJ2-7; 7 bases are a match to TRBD2. Germline lookup yields CDR1 LNHDA and CDR2 SQIVND (reference sequence). The CDR3 is 15 residues long. V dropped 6 bases and J dropped 6; count of bases not matched to a gene: 14.

This clonotype was seen more than once but under ten times. A much larger clone sits a single nucleotide away, making a read error possible. The V gene is TRBV28, the J gene TRBJ1-1; weak D call: TRBD1 (5 bases). The germline V gene encodes CDR1 MDHEN and CDR2 SYDVKM. CDR3 length: 13 amino acids. This chain's CDR3 is CVSSLIGGTEAFF. As DNA, the CDR3 is TGTGTCAGCAGTTTAATCGGGGGAACTGAAGCTTTCTTT.